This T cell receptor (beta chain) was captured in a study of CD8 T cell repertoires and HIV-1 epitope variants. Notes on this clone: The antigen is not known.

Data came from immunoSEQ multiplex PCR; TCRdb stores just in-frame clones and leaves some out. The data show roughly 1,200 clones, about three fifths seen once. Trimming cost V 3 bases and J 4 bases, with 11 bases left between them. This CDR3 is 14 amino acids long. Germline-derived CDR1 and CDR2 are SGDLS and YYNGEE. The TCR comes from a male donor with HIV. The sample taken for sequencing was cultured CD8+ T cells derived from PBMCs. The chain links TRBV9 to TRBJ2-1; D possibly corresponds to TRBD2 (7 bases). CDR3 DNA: TGTGCCAGCAGCGCCGGGGGGCGGTACAATGAGCAGTTCTTC. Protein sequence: CASSAGGRYNEQFF.